This TCR beta chain derives from a study of blood T cell repertoires in COVID-19. The CDR3 has 13 residues. Germline CDR1 is MNHEY and CDR2 is SVGAGI. J lost 9 bases, V lost 10 bases, and 9 bases had no gene match. TCRdb's copy holds only in-frame clones and misses some; the assay was immunoSEQ multiplex PCR. The sample yields fewer than 250,000 clones, about 83% seen once. This receptor was taken from a woman aged 45 to 65 with acute or convalescent COVID-19. Sequencing was done on a sample of peripheral blood. This chain connects TRBV6-5 to TRBJ1-6; TRBD1 agrees at 7 bases. In nucleotides, the CDR3 is TGTGCCACCCAGGGGGTTCTGAGTTCACCCCTCCACTTT. Translating gives CATQGVLSSPLHF.